Listed here are 32 T cell receptor beta chains from one sample, sequenced in a study of blood T cell dynamics during melanoma immunotherapy. Clones were read by immunoSEQ multiplex PCR, and TCRdb kept only the in-frame ones, dropping some. The sample lists fewer than 300 clones, 65% to 80% occurring once. Noted time point: pre-treatment baseline. The sequences come from naive CD8+ T cells from blood, collected from a patient treated with checkpoint blockade. The receptors come from a human donor with melanoma.

The V call is TRBV30, the J call TRBJ1-4, with D possibly matching TRBD1 (6 bases). The CDR3 loop spans 14 amino acids. Germline V CDR1 and CDR2: GTSNPN, SVGIG (reference sequence). V was trimmed by 0 bases and J by 7 bases, leaving 12 bases between them. CDR3 in DNA: TGTGCCTGGAGTGTACTTGGGGGGGCTGAAAAACTGTTTTTT. Protein: CAWSVLGGAEKLFF.

The chain is built from TRBV7-2 and TRBJ2-7; D not resolved. V lost 0 bases, J lost 6 bases, and 12 bases lay in between. This CDR3 spans 14 amino acids. The germline V gene encodes CDR1 SGHTA and CDR2 FQGNSA. CDR3 coding DNA: TGTGCCAGCAGCTTAGCCCATGAAGGGCTCGAGCAGTACTTC. Translation gives CASSLAHEGLEQYF.

The V and J genes are TRBV6-1 and TRBJ1-1; D possibly corresponds to TRBD1 (6 bases). In germline, CDR1 is MNHNS, CDR2 SASEGT. This CDR3 has 14 amino acids. Trimming shortened V by 5 bases and J by 1 base, and 11 bases separated the two germline ends. The CDR3 nucleotides read TGTGCCAGCAGTCATGGACAGTCGAACACTGAAGCTTTCTTT. Its protein is CASSHGQSNTEAFF.

V usage is TRBV29-1 and J usage is TRBJ1-2; 8 bases align to TRBD1. Germline loops: CDR1 SQVTM, CDR2 ANQGSEA. V was clipped by 2 bases and J by 3 bases; unmatched bases: 2. The CDR3 consists of 13 residues. The CDR3 spells CSVETGGDYGYTF. In DNA form, the CDR3 reads TGCAGCGTTGAAACAGGGGGGGACTATGGCTACACCTTC.

The sample holds one count of this clone. The V gene is TRBV4-2, the J gene TRBJ2-2, with TRBD2 identical over 11 bases. CDR3 length equals 19 residues. The J segment lost 3 bases and the V segment lost 2 bases, leaving 11 bases of the junction unmatched. Germline V lookup: CDR1 LGHNA, CDR2 YNFKEQ. DNA for the CDR3: TGTGCCAGCAGCCAACTAGTAGCGGGGGGGAAAATGGACACCGGGGAGCTGTTTTTT. Translating gives CASSQLVAGGKMDTGELFF.

The DNA of the CDR3 is TGTGCCAGCACCTTAGGACAAAGTTGGGATGAGCAGTTCTTC. It specifies CASTLGQSWDEQFF. The chain recombines TRBV5-6 with TRBJ2-1; weak D call: TRBD1 (5 bases). V was shortened by 6 bases and J by 8 bases, with 18 bases between the two germline ends. This CDR3 is 14 amino acids long. Looked up from germline, CDR1 is SGHDT and CDR2 is YYEEEE.

The V call is TRBV28, the J call TRBJ2-7, with TRBD1 matching 7 bases. CDR3 size: 13 residues. Germline CDR1 and CDR2: MDHEN and SYDVKM. Trimming took 5 bases from V and 2 from J; bases not matched to a gene: 3. CDR3 sequence reads: CASSLTGTYEQYF. The CDR3 DNA follows: TGTGCCAGCAGTCTGACAGGGACCTACGAGCAGTACTTC.

This chain connects TRBV9 to TRBJ2-5; D possibly matches TRBD1 or TRBD2 (6 bases each). V gave up 3 bases and J gave up 4 bases, with 13 bases separating them. CDR1 is SGDLS and CDR2 is YYNGEE in the germline V gene. The CDR3 is made up of 14 amino acids. CDR3 sequence: CASSAPQGGETQYF. The DNA of the CDR3 is TGTGCCAGCAGCGCCCCACAGGGAGGAGAGACCCAGTACTTC.

The chain's CDR3 is CATSRTDSHEQYF. The CDR3, as DNA: TGTGCCACCAGCAGAACGGACAGTCACGAGCAGTACTTC. The chain uses TRBV15 and TRBJ2-7; TRBD1 is a possible D gene (6 bases). The CDR3 consists of 13 residues. Germline V gives CDR1 LNHNV, CDR2 YYDKDF (reference sequence). V was clipped by 2 bases and J by 5 bases, with 10 bases between them.

The rearrangement links TRBV4-1 to TRBJ2-3; no firm D call. The V gene's germline CDR1 is MGHRA and CDR2 YSYEKL. This CDR3 comprises 16 residues. V was trimmed by 0 bases and J by 2 bases, leaving 12 bases between them. The DNA of the CDR3 is TGCGCCAGCAGCCAAGATCCGTTTCAGGCCACAGATACGCAGTATTTT. This encodes CASSQDPFQATDTQYF.

The chain employs TRBV7-7 and TRBJ2-6; D remains unclear. V lost 5 bases and J lost 5, with 22 bases in between. The V gene's germline CDR1 is SSHAT and CDR2 FNYEAQ (reference sequence). The CDR3 sequence is 18 residues long. The CDR3 coding sequence is TGTGCCAGCAGCCTTGCGCGAGTGCCACAAAGTCGGGCCAACGTCCTGACTTTC. This encodes CASSLARVPQSRANVLTF. The whole variable domain, remainder taken from reference TRBV7-7 and TRBJ2-6, is GAGVSQSPRYKVTKRGQDVTLRCDPISSHATLYWYQQALGQGPEFLTYFNYEAQPDKSGLPSDRFSAERPEGSISTLTIQRTEQRDSAMYRCASSLARVPQSRANVLTFGAGSRLTVL.

The chain has TRBV28 and TRBJ1-1, with TRBD1 as a possible D gene (5 bases). The CDR3 has 13 residues. V lost 4 bases and J 4 bases, leaving 10 bases between the germline ends. CDR1 is MDHEN, CDR2 SYDVKM, per germline. CDR3 sequence: CASSSGGGTEAFF. DNA of the CDR3: TGTGCCAGCAGTTCTGGGGGAGGCACTGAAGCTTTCTTT. The whole variable domain, filled in from reference TRBV28 and TRBJ1-1, reads DVKVTQSSRYLVKRTGEKVFLECVQDMDHENMFWYRQDPGLGLRLIYFSYDVKMKEKGDIPEGYSVSREKKERFSLILESASTNQTSMYLCASSSGGGTEAFFGQGTRLTVV.

The chain links TRBV4-1 to TRBJ2-6, with D unclear. CDR3 size: 16 residues. Trimming removed 0 bases at V and 1 base at J, with 7 bases between. Germline assignment: CDR1 MGHRA and CDR2 YSYEKL. CDR3 amino acids: CASSQEDKSGANVLTF. DNA of the CDR3: TGCGCCAGCAGCCAAGAAGACAAATCTGGGGCCAACGTCCTGACTTTC.

This sequence joins TRBV5-1 and TRBJ2-5; D is possibly TRBD1 (6 bases). The last part of the DNA fits TRBJ2-7 better; the J call may be wrong. The V gene's germline CDR1 is SGHRS and CDR2 YFSETQ. CDR3 length: 13 amino acids. The CDR3 sequence is CASSSTGSYEQYF. CDR3 nucleotide sequence: TGCGCCAGCAGCTCTACAGGGTCCTACGAGCAGTACTTC.

The V gene is TRBV30, the J gene TRBJ2-5; D perhaps matches TRBD1 (6 bases). Trimming took off 0 bases at V and 5 bases at J, with 10 bases between the two ends. The germline gives CDR1 GTSNPN, CDR2 SVGIG (reference sequence). This CDR3 is 13 amino acids long. DNA for the CDR3: TGTGCCTGGAGTGTTGGGGGCTGGGAGACCCAGTACTTC. Encoded protein: CAWSVGGWETQYF.

The chain carries TRBV5-1 and TRBJ2-1; 10 bases fit TRBD2. The CDR3 contains 15 residues. Germline values: CDR1 SGHRS, CDR2 YFSETQ. The V gene end was trimmed by 0 bases and the J gene end by 6 bases; junction bases not matched to a gene: 3. The chain's CDR3 is CASSLGLAGVNEQFF. The DNA for the CDR3 is TGCGCCAGCAGCTTGGGGCTAGCGGGAGTCAATGAGCAGTTCTTC.

V gene TRBV7-9 combines with J gene TRBJ2-1, with D perhaps TRBD1 (5 bases). Germline loops: CDR1 SEHNR, CDR2 FQNEAQ (reference sequence). Deletions cut 5 bases from V and 5 bases from J, with 19 bases between. The CDR3 contains 16 residues. The CDR3 DNA reads as TGTGCCAGCAGCCCAAAGTCTGCAGGGTCCAACAATGAGCAGTTCTTC. This encodes CASSPKSAGSNNEQFF.

The V and J genes are TRBV4-2 and TRBJ2-7; D gene ambiguous. There are 13 residues in the CDR3. In germline, CDR1 is LGHNA, CDR2 YNFKEQ. The V gene lost 4 bases and the J gene lost 7 bases, with 14 bases spanning the gap. The CDR3 protein is CASSPTTSREQYF. Written as DNA, the CDR3 is TGTGCCAGCAGCCCCACGACCTCGAGAGAGCAGTACTTC.

The chain couples TRBV7-8 to TRBJ2-3, with unresolved D. The germline V and J ends were trimmed by 1 base and 2 bases, with 7 bases remaining between them. Germline CDR1 is SGHVS and CDR2 is FQNEAQ. The CDR3 loop spans 14 amino acids. The CDR3 region is CASSLGQYTDTQYF. Written as DNA, the CDR3 is TGTGCCAGCAGCTTAGGGCAGTACACAGATACGCAGTATTTT. The whole variable domain, filled in from reference TRBV7-8 and TRBJ2-3, reads GAGVSQSPRYKVAKRGQDVALRCDPISGHVSLFWYQQALGQGPEFLTYFQNEAQLDKSGLPSDRFFAERPEGSVSTLKIQRTQQEDSAVYLCASSLGQYTDTQYFGPGTRLTVL.

This chain joins TRBV27 and TRBJ2-7; D call uncertain. The germline V and J ends were trimmed by 0 bases and 4 bases, with 25 bases remaining between them. CDR3 length equals 19 residues. Germline V gives CDR1 MNHEY, CDR2 SMNVEV (reference sequence). CDR3 bases: TGTGCCAGCAGTTTATCTGTCTTGGGCCCACCTAAGGGAAGGTACGAGCAGTACTTC. Protein sequence: CASSLSVLGPPKGRYEQYF.

This chain uses TRBV27 with TRBJ1-5, with no clear D. V lost 8 bases to trimming and J lost 5 bases, with 16 bases between them. Germline lookup yields CDR1 MNHEY and CDR2 SMNVEV (reference sequence). CDR3 length: 14 amino acids. The CDR3 DNA sequence: TGTGCCAGCGCCTTTCCCGGCGAAGATCAGCCCCAGCATTTT. Residues: CASAFPGEDQPQHF.

This clone was counted once. This chain links TRBV21-1 with TRBJ2-6; the table's D call, TRBD1, has no DNA check behind it. TRBV21-1 is tagged as a pseudogene. This CDR3 has 21 amino acids. The CDR3 DNA follows: TGTGCCAGCACCTTGGACGGACAGGGGGGGTTGAAGGGTTCTGGGGCCAACGTCCTGACTTTC. Translation: CASTLDGQGGLKGSGANVLTF.

This chain joins TRBV21-1 and TRBJ2-7; the D call TRBD1 from the table was never checked on the DNA. TRBV21-1 is labeled a pseudogene. The CDR3 is 16 residues long. The CDR3 sequence is CASSKEPTPTLSEQYF. CDR3 bases: TGTGCCAGCAGCAAAGAGCCGACACCAACCCTCAGTGAGCAGTACTTC.

This clone was seen once. The CDR3 here is CASRFRPLAGLNEQFF. The DNA for the CDR3 is TGTGCCAGCAGATTTCGTCCACTAGCGGGTCTAAATGAGCAGTTCTTC. This rearrangement joins TRBV7-8 to TRBJ2-1; 9 bases line up with TRBD2. The CDR3 runs to 16 residues. Unmatched junction bases numbered 13, after V lost 6 bases and J lost 7 bases. Germline CDR1 is SGHVS and CDR2 is FQNEAQ. Based on the CDR3 plus reference TRBV7-8 and TRBJ2-1, the full variable domain is GAGVSQSPRYKVAKRGQDVALRCDPISGHVSLFWYQQALGQGPEFLTYFQNEAQLDKSGLPSDRFFAERPEGSVSTLKIQRTQQEDSAVYLCASRFRPLAGLNEQFFGPGTRLTVL.

This chain uses TRBV7-9 with TRBJ2-5, with 11 bases fitting TRBD1. CDR3 size: 15 residues. V shed 4 bases, J shed 5 bases, and the junction held 6 bases outside the gene matches. Germline CDR1 and CDR2: SEHNR and FQNEAQ (reference sequence). The CDR3 coding sequence is TGTGCCAGCAGCTCCGGGACAGGGGGACTGGAGACCCAGTACTTC. Amino acid sequence: CASSSGTGGLETQYF.

V usage is TRBV5-1 and J usage is TRBJ1-1; the D gene is possibly TRBD1 (6 bases). V was cut by 1 base and J by 2 bases, with 15 bases left in between. This CDR3 is 16 amino acids long. Germline-derived CDR1 and CDR2 are SGHRS and YFSETQ. CDR3 nucleotide sequence: TGCGCCAGCAGCTTGTCCCAGACAGGCGCTAACACTGAAGCTTTCTTT. This sequence encodes CASSLSQTGANTEAFF.

This clone was seen only a few times. The CDR3 DNA is TGTGCCAGCAGCTTCAGGGGACAGCTAAATCAGCCCCAGCATTTT. It yields the protein CASSFRGQLNQPQHF. This chain uses TRBV9 with TRBJ1-5; 7 bases match TRBD1. With V trimmed by 4 bases and J by 4 bases, 8 bases remained unmatched. The CDR3 has 15 residues. Germline CDR1 is SGDLS and CDR2 is YYNGEE.

A single count supports this clone. This sequence joins TRBV2 and TRBJ2-7; TRBD2 matches at 8 bases. Germline CDR1 SNHLY, CDR2 FYNNEI. The V and J ends lost 3 bases and 5 bases, in that order; junction bases with no gene match: 12. This CDR3 contains 16 residues. The CDR3 DNA reads as TGTGCCAGCAGTGAGGGGCCAGCGGGGGAAATGAACGAGCAGTACTTC. Its protein is CASSEGPAGEMNEQYF.

This clone was seen more than once but under ten times. This chain joins TRBV5-5 and TRBJ2-7; 10 bases map to TRBD1. Germline lookup yields CDR1 SGHKS and CDR2 YYEKEE (reference sequence). The CDR3 spans 15 residues. V lost 2 bases, J lost 6 bases, and 8 bases stayed unmatched. CDR3 coding DNA: TGTGCCAGCAGCTTTCCCGGGACAGGGGTAATCGAGCAGTACTTC. Its translation: CASSFPGTGVIEQYF.

The chain is built from TRBV5-4 and TRBJ1-6; D unclear. Trimming removed 4 bases at V and 7 bases at J, with 12 bases between. The CDR3 consists of 14 residues. In germline, CDR1 is SGHNT, CDR2 YYREEE (reference sequence). The CDR3 coding sequence is TGTGCCAGCAGCGATCGGGAGAGGAATTCACCCCTCCACTTT. This sequence encodes CASSDRERNSPLHF.

This chain's CDR3 is CASSLQDVDGYTF. CDR3 sequence (DNA): TGTGCCAGCAGCCTACAGGATGTGGATGGCTACACCTTC. The chain recombines TRBV14 with TRBJ1-2; TRBD1 might be the D (5 bases). Between the trimmed V and J ends, which lost 4 bases and 6 bases, there was a span of 12 bases. The CDR3 has 13 residues. Looked up from germline, CDR1 is SGHDN and CDR2 is FVKESK.

The chain has TRBV27 and TRBJ2-7; unclear D gene. Germline-derived CDR1 and CDR2 are MNHEY and SMNVEV (reference sequence). Trimming stripped 2 bases from V and 3 bases from J, with 11 bases between. The CDR3 has 14 amino acids. Written as DNA, the CDR3 is TGTGCCAGCAGTTTACGTCCAGCGATCTACGAGCAGTACTTC. Protein sequence: CASSLRPAIYEQYF.